These T cell receptor beta chains were read from a single sample in a study of T cells in Graves' hyperthyroidism and ophthalmopathy. TCRdb analysed the multiplex PCR reads with MiXCR anew, one entry per CDR3 protein. The repertoire holds around 370,000 distinct CDR3 sequences, with around 20% as singletons. The sample was blood. Receptors originate from a young man with Graves' ophthalmopathy. The CDR3 runs from the conserved cysteine through the conserved F or W. Fields, in order: V gene, D gene, clone size, J gene, CDR3 protein, CDR3 DNA. A D gene is named only where the DNA matches it firmly. Not every row has a clone size; where given, it reads once, few, many or a size class.

TRBV2,.,.,TRBJ2-1,CAGISTTEQFF,TGTGCCGGCATAAGCACTACCGAGCAGTTCTTC
TRBV28,.,.,TRBJ1-4,CASSDSELNEKLFF,TGTGCCAGCAGTGACTCCGAGCTGAATGAAAAACTGTTTTTT
TRBV4-2,.,few,TRBJ2-5,CASSHGTDWWGEETQYF,TGTGCCAGCAGCCACGGAACGGACTGGTGGGGGGAAGAGACCCAGTACTTC
TRBV28,TRBD1,many,TRBJ1-5,CASSLRTGANQPQHF,TGTGCCAGCAGTTTAAGGACAGGTGCCAATCAGCCCCAGCATTTT
TRBV12-3/TRBV12-4,.,many,TRBJ1-2,CASSFDGGANYGYTF,TGTGCCAGCAGTTTCGACGGCGGGGCTAACTATGGCTACACCTTC
TRBV5-1,.,many,TRBJ1-1,CASSGRAGEGTEAFF,TGCGCCAGCAGCGGACGGGCAGGAGAAGGGACTGAAGCTTTCTTT
TRBV6-5,.,few,TRBJ1-2,CASRITGQGIYGYTF,TGTGCCAGCAGAATTACTGGTCAGGGGATCTATGGCTACACCTTC
TRBV6-9,.,.,TRBJ1-5,CARRYRDTDYSNQPQHF,TGTGCCAGAAGGTACCGGGACACTGACTATAGCAATCAGCCCCAGCATTTT
TRBV20-1,.,many,TRBJ1-1,CSAQNGPLGTEAFF,TGCAGTGCCCAGAACGGTCCTCTGGGGACTGAAGCTTTCTTT
TRBV6-1,.,.,TRBJ2-1,CASSASGTASYNEQFF,TGTGCCAGCAGTGCCTCCGGGACGGCGTCCTACAATGAGCAGTTCTTC
TRBV6-1,.,.,TRBJ1-4,CASSPGTNEGQLFF,TGTGCCAGCAGTCCCGGGACGAACGAGGGGCAACTGTTTTTT
TRBV9,TRBD1,.,TRBJ2-3,CASSVRDRGQDTQYF,TGTGCCAGCAGCGTCCGGGACAGGGGTCAAGATACGCAGTATTTT
TRBV7-9,TRBD2,many,TRBJ2-1,CASSPRLALGEQFF,TGTGCCAGCAGCCCTCGACTAGCGTTGGGTGAGCAGTTCTTC
TRBV2,TRBD1,many,TRBJ1-1,CAQQQGATEAFF,TGTGCCCAACAGCAGGGGGCCACTGAAGCTTTCTTT
TRBV13,TRBD1,many,TRBJ1-6,CASSFRRDSSPLHF,TGTGCCAGCAGCTTTCGGCGGGACAGTTCACCCCTCCACTTT
TRBV24-1,.,.,TRBJ2-5,CATSEQRDQETQYF,TGTGCCACCAGTGAACAACGGGACCAAGAGACCCAGTACTTC
TRBV27,.,few,TRBJ2-3,CASSSSGAPFDTQYF,TGTGCCAGCAGTTCCTCGGGCGCTCCGTTTGATACGCAGTATTTT
TRBV12-3/TRBV12-4,.,many,TRBJ2-7,CASGPRGGEQYF,TGTGCCAGCGGCCCAAGGGGTGGCGAGCAGTACTTC
TRBV13,TRBD1,many,TRBJ1-6,CASSLQGGGSPLHF,TGTGCCAGCAGCTTACAGGGGGGAGGTTCACCCCTCCACTTT
TRBV28,TRBD1,many,TRBJ1-2,CASSLDRLRGYTF,TGTGCCAGCAGTTTGGACAGGCTTCGCGGCTACACCTTC
TRBV10-2,.,many,TRBJ1-1,CASGRGGEEPVNTEAFF,TGCGCCAGCGGACGGGGAGGGGAGGAACCGGTGAACACTGAAGCTTTCTTT
TRBV27,.,few,TRBJ2-5,CASSLVSAQETQYF,TGTGCCAGCAGTTTGGTCAGCGCCCAAGAGACCCAGTACTTC
TRBV28,TRBD1,few,TRBJ1-5,CASRRTGSNQPQHF,TGTGCCAGCAGGAGGACAGGTAGCAATCAGCCCCAGCATTTT
TRBV7-8,.,many,TRBJ2-5,CASSFGTLEETQYF,TGTGCCAGCAGCTTCGGGACTTTAGAAGAGACCCAGTACTTC
TRBV24-1,TRBD2,few,TRBJ2-2,CATSDAGTTNTGELFF,TGTGCCACCAGTGATGCAGGGACTACGAACACCGGGGAGCTGTTTTTT
TRBV3-1,.,.,TRBJ2-7,CASSQPGPYEQYF,TGCGCCAGCAGCCAACCCGGACCCTACGAGCAGTACTTC
TRBV9,.,.,TRBJ1-2,CASRPTEPSNYGYTF,TGTGCCAGCAGACCAACGGAGCCTTCTAACTATGGCTACACCTTC
TRBV28,.,many,TRBJ2-7,CASIPPGQGYEQYF,TGTGCCAGCATACCACCGGGACAAGGCTACGAGCAGTACTTC
TRBV7-9,TRBD1,many,TRBJ1-1,CASSLWRGPETEAFF,TGTGCCAGCAGCTTATGGAGGGGGCCCGAGACTGAAGCTTTCTTT
TRBV19,.,few,TRBJ2-6,CASSIGYSSSGANVLTF,TGTGCCAGTAGTATAGGGTACAGCTCCTCTGGGGCCAACGTCCTGACTTTC
TRBV4-2,.,.,TRBJ2-3,CASARGLDEGDTQYF,TGTGCCAGTGCTCGCGGACTCGACGAAGGAGATACGCAGTATTTT
TRBV12-5,TRBD2,.,TRBJ2-2,CASGLAAGGPAGELFF,TGTGCTAGTGGTTTGGCCGCGGGGGGGCCGGCCGGGGAGCTGTTTTTT
TRBV5-8,TRBD2,.,TRBJ2-5,CASSLLAGGLETQYF,TGTGCCAGCAGCTTGCTAGCGGGAGGTCTGGAGACCCAGTACTTC
TRBV20-1,TRBD2,many,TRBJ2-5,CSARPSGGPQETQYF,TGCAGTGCTAGACCTAGCGGGGGCCCACAAGAGACCCAGTACTTC
TRBV5-6,.,many,TRBJ1-6,CASSFWDLTLNSPLHF,TGTGCCAGCAGCTTCTGGGACCTGACCTTAAATTCACCCCTCCACTTT
TRBV15,.,.,TRBJ2-7,CATSRDPNRAYEQYF,TGTGCCACCAGCAGAGATCCGAACAGGGCCTACGAGCAGTACTTC
TRBV18,.,few,TRBJ1-1,CASSPGLSVLMNTEAFF,TGTGCCAGCTCACCGGGGCTATCTGTGTTAATGAACACTGAAGCTTTCTTT
TRBV6-1,TRBD1,many,TRBJ2-7,CASRVGGQTSYEQYF,TGTGCCAGCAGAGTAGGGGGACAGACCTCCTACGAGCAGTACTTC
TRBV24-1,TRBD1,few,TRBJ2-1,CATSDSWGQFNEQFF,TGTGCCACCAGTGACTCTTGGGGACAGTTCAATGAGCAGTTCTTC
TRBV5-6,TRBD2,.,TRBJ2-7,CASSASGSEQYF,TGTGCCAGCAGCGCTAGCGGGAGTGAGCAGTACTTC
TRBV7-9,.,many,TRBJ2-1,CASSSENEQFF,TGTGCCAGTTCTAGCGAGAATGAGCAGTTCTTC
TRBV16,.,.,TRBJ1-2,CASSHDEGIIGYTF,TGTGCCAGCAGCCATGATGAGGGGATTATAGGCTACACCTTC
TRBV6-5,TRBD1,once,TRBJ1-1,CASSYTTGMNTEAFF,TGTGCCAGCAGTTATACGACAGGGATGAACACTGAAGCTTTCTTT
TRBV5-5,.,many,TRBJ1-2,CASSLDGTTNYGYTF,TGTGCCAGCAGCTTGGATGGGACAACCAACTATGGCTACACCTTC
TRBV20-1,TRBD2,many,TRBJ2-1,CSAISGGTSYNEQFF,TGCAGTGCTATTAGCGGGGGGACCTCCTACAATGAGCAGTTCTTC
TRBV10-3,TRBD1,many,TRBJ2-2,CAISPTFLFGTDNTGELFF,TGTGCCATCAGCCCAACCTTTTTATTCGGGACAGACAACACCGGGGAGCTGTTTTTT
TRBV29-1,TRBD2,few,TRBJ2-5,CSVEDPLAGTQETQYF,TGCAGCGTTGAAGACCCACTAGCGGGGACCCAAGAGACCCAGTACTTC
TRBV4-1,.,few,TRBJ1-1,CASSQEVLSAGSTEAFF,TGCGCCAGCAGCCAAGAGGTGCTTTCGGCGGGGAGCACTGAAGCTTTCTTT
TRBV12-3/TRBV12-4,.,many,TRBJ1-2,CASSGVGSYGYTF,TGTGCCAGCAGTGGGGTGGGTAGCTATGGCTACACCTTC
TRBV24-1,.,many,TRBJ1-1,CATSDPDTEAFF,TGTGCCACCAGTGATCCGGACACTGAAGCTTTCTTT